Shown below are 4 T cell receptor beta chains from a single sample sequenced in a study of T cells after yellow fever vaccination. MiXCR was run by TCRdb on the 5' RACE reads, yielding one entry per CDR3 protein. In the table there are around 250,000 distinct CDR3 sequences, around 5.2% of which are singletons. This specimen was CD4+ T cells sorted from PBMCs, taken on the day of the yellow fever booster vaccination. All receptors come from a man aged 18 to 30 who received the YFV17D yellow fever vaccine.

This clonotype has at least ten counts. This chain links TRBV5-1 with TRBJ2-7, with TRBD2 identical over 7 bases. The CDR3 covers 14 residues. Unmatched junction bases numbered 6, after V lost 0 bases and J lost 6 bases. Per germline, CDR1 SGHRS and CDR2 YFSETQ. The CDR3: CASSLVAGVSEQYF. The CDR3 DNA reads TGCGCCAGCAGCTTGGTTGCGGGGGTCTCCGAGCAGTACTTC.

The J gene is TRBJ2-6, the V gene TRBV12-3 or TRBV12-4; D ambiguous. Trimming pared 6 bases from V and 0 bases from J, leaving 9 bases between. The CDR3 contains 15 residues. As DNA, the CDR3 is TGTGCCAGCAGATCAAGTTTCTCTGGGGCCAACGTCCTGACTTTC. Residues: CASRSSFSGANVLTF.

This clonotype appeared a few times. CDR3 DNA sequence: TGCGCCAGCAGCTTGTCGGGATGGGGGGGGAATGAGCAGTTCTTC. Its protein is CASSLSGWGGNEQFF. The gene calls are TRBV5-1 and TRBJ2-1; 7 bases are a match to TRBD2. This CDR3 spans 15 amino acids. The trim removed 1 base at V and 7 bases at J, leaving 8 bases unmatched. Looked up from germline, CDR1 is SGHRS and CDR2 is YFSETQ.

This clonotype was counted at least ten times. In nucleotides, the CDR3 is TGTGCCAGCAGCTTAACATGGCGGTCGAACATTCAGTACTTC. Its protein is CASSLTWRSNIQYF. The chain carries TRBV7-9 and TRBJ2-4, with no clear D. V shed 2 bases and J shed 7 bases, with 12 bases lying between them. The germline V gene encodes CDR1 SEHNR and CDR2 FQNEAQ (reference sequence). CDR3 length: 14 residues. Full variable domain (missing parts from reference TRBV7-9 and TRBJ2-4): DTGVSQNPRHKITKRGQNVTFRCDPISEHNRLYWYRQTLGQGPEFLTYFQNEAQLEKSRLLSDRFSAERPKGSFSTLEIQRTEQGDSAMYLCASSLTWRSNIQYFGAGTRLSVL.